A selection of T cell receptor beta chains follows, all from one sample in a study of blood T cell repertoires in COVID-19. The repertoire was sequenced with immunoSEQ multiplex PCR; TCRdb's copy has only in-frame clones and lacks some. This table holds some 200,000 clones, roughly nine tenths found once. The specimen sequenced was PBMCs or T cells enriched from blood (not recorded which). These receptors all come from a young woman who had recovered from COVID-19. Both conserved end residues are trimmed from each CDR3.

V: TRBV12-5; CDR3: ASGLGQGNTDTQY
V: TRBV7-9; CDR3: ASSLPGYTGELF
V: TRBV29-1; CDR3: SARTGITDTQY
V: TRBV25-1; CDR3: ASSEGGQMSGYT
V: TRBV21-1; CDR3: ASSNYPGNTGELF
V: TRBV6-2/TRBV6-3; CDR3: ASSSSSGSFFYEQF
V: TRBV10-3; CDR3: AISESATEAF
V: TRBV7-8; CDR3: ASSSGQGFVRNTEAF
V: TRBV27; CDR3: ASSLTGTESSPLH
V: TRBV3-1/TRBV3-2; CDR3: ASSPDRSSYNSPLH
V: TRBV11-1; CDR3: ASSLDRVYEQY
V: TRBV19; CDR3: ASSGSSEGTQY
V: TRBV11-3; CDR3: ASSLRSTGSENGYT
V: TRBV9; CDR3: ASSVDRDRTYSPLH
V: TRBV19; CDR3: ASNRQGLNAQH
V: TRBV4-3; CDR3: ASSQEWWRGGNTIY